The T cell receptor beta chain under discussion was sequenced for a study of shared clonotypes between healthy human individuals. Profiled with immunoSEQ multiplex PCR; TCRdb holds only in-frame clones, not every one. This repertoire shows approximately 400,000 clones, just over 95% found once; its top ten account for 0.32%. This clone was seen just once. The CDR3 has 17 residues. Germline trimming cut 0 bases from V and 4 bases from J; bases unmatched to any gene: 11. Germline assignment: CDR1 SNHLY and CDR2 FYNNEI. J is TRBJ2-7 and V is TRBV2, with 8 bases fitting TRBD2. The receptor was derived from a man between 25 and 39 years old in good health. The sequencing input was memory CD8+ T cells sorted from blood. Subset here: CD45RO+ cells pooled with CCR7-negative TemRA cells. The CDR3, as DNA: TGTGCCAGCAGTGAAGCGGTGACGGGAGGGGAGCCTTACGAGCAGTACTTC. This encodes CASSEAVTGGEPYEQYF.